These 4 T cell receptor beta chains originate from one sample sequenced in a study of shared clonotypes between healthy human individuals. Sequencing used immunoSEQ multiplex PCR; TCRdb keeps in-frame clones, though not all of them. Among about 2.4 million clones listed, 93% were seen once. Sequencing input: naive CD4+ T cells from PBMCs. The subset is: CD45RA+ positively selected. The receptors shown here come from a young man in good health. Some clones in this sample may be carry-over from other donors' samples.

This clone came up a few times. The V call is TRBV30, the J call TRBJ1-4; D may be TRBD1 (5 bases). Between the trimmed V and J ends, which lost 2 bases and 4 bases, there was a span of 14 bases. Germline CDR1 and CDR2: GTSNPN and SVGIG (reference sequence). This CDR3 is built from 15 residues. CDR3 sequence (DNA): TGTGCCTGGAGTACCTATGGGACCATTAATGAAAAACTGTTTTTT. Its translation: CAWSTYGTINEKLFF.

The chain has TRBV5-1 and TRBJ2-2, with 8 bases fitting TRBD1. The CDR3 covers 16 residues. Germline V lookup: CDR1 SGHRS, CDR2 YFSETQ. The J segment lost 1 base and the V segment lost 4 bases, leaving 6 bases of the junction unmatched. In DNA, the CDR3 is TGCGCCAGCAGCCTGACAGGGGTTCAGAACACCGGGGAGCTGTTTTTT. This translates into CASSLTGVQNTGELFF.

This clone was seen a single time. The same CDR3 can be traced to other DNA sequences in this sample. The CDR3 DNA sequence: TGTGCCAGCAGTTTAACGGGGGTAGGCCAGCCCCAGCATTTT. This sequence encodes CASSLTGVGQPQHF. The chain is built from TRBV28 and TRBJ1-5; tentative D call: TRBD1 (5 bases). Germline V gives CDR1 MDHEN, CDR2 SYDVKM. Trimming cost V 2 bases and J 7 bases, with 12 bases left between them. The CDR3 contains 14 residues.

With respect to this clone: In the same sample, other DNA sequences code for this CDR3. The V call is TRBV2, the J call TRBJ2-5, with 7 bases aligning to TRBD1. V dropped 6 bases and J dropped 1; count of bases not matched to a gene: 2. CDR3 length: 13 residues. CDR1 is SNHLY, CDR2 FYNNEI, per germline. The CDR3: CASSWDSQETQYF. DNA for the CDR3: TGTGCCAGCAGCTGGGACAGCCAAGAGACCCAGTACTTC.